Listed here are 15 T cell receptor beta chains from one sample, sequenced in a study of blood T cells in healthy people across ages. A second about 6 to 12 cycle PCR used barcoded and J-beta primers. Using its own MiXCR run on the 5' RACE reads, TCRdb lists one record per CDR3 protein. Among about 840,000 distinct CDR3 sequences listed, 29% were seen once. This sample also appeared in a second study, on T cells of mothers and their children.

Sequencing was done on a sample of blood. These receptors all come from a woman in her thirties or forties in good health.

The chain recombines TRBV12-3 or TRBV12-4 with TRBJ1-2; tentative D call: TRBD1 (5 bases). V gave up 5 bases and J gave up 0 bases, with 13 bases separating them. The CDR3 length is 15 residues. The CDR3 region is CASSGQGRANYGYTF. CDR3 DNA sequence: TGTGCCAGCAGTGGTCAGGGTCGAGCTAACTATGGCTACACCTTC.

In its sample, this clonotype was seen many times. DNA for the CDR3: TGTGCCAGCAACGTAGGCTCCTACGAGCAGTACTTC. This translates into CASNVGSYEQYF. The chain uses TRBV28 and TRBJ2-7; D is undetermined. The germline CDR1 and CDR2 sequences are MDHEN and SYDVKM. Trimming stripped 7 bases from V and 0 bases from J, with 7 bases between. The CDR3 extends over 12 amino acids.

This clonotype was counted ten times or more. The chain joins TRBV5-1 to TRBJ2-4; 11 positions agree with TRBD2. V gave up 4 bases and J gave up 8 bases; unmatched junction bases: 8. Germline V gene lookup returns CDR1 SGHRS and CDR2 YFSETQ. The CDR3 consists of 15 residues. CDR3 sequence reads: CASSQSGTSGDIQYF. The DNA of the CDR3 is TGCGCCAGCAGCCAAAGCGGGACTAGCGGTGACATTCAGTACTTC.

This clonotype was recorded at least ten times. The chain carries TRBV20-1 and TRBJ1-2; D possibly corresponds to TRBD1 (5 bases). Trimming stripped 3 bases from V and 6 bases from J, with 14 bases between. Looked up from germline, CDR1 is DFQATT and CDR2 is SNEGSKA (reference sequence). The CDR3 loop spans 13 amino acids. In DNA form, the CDR3 reads TGCAGTGCTAGGAGGGGCAACTCGGATGGCTACACCTTC. Amino acid sequence: CSARRGNSDGYTF.

As to this clonotype: The germline gene is not matched at one end of the junction; a read error may be the cause. The chain carries TRBV13 and TRBJ2-7, with no clear D. This CDR3 has 14 amino acids. The germline CDR1 and CDR2 sequences are PRHDT and FYEKMQ (reference sequence). CDR3 sequence reads: CASSLAATSYGQYF. As DNA, the CDR3 is TGTGCCAGTAGCTTAGCCGCTACCTCCTACGGGCAGTACTTC.

Turning to this clonotype: At one of its ends the junction is not consistent with the germline gene, which may arise from a read error. The chain uses TRBV6-5 and TRBJ2-7, with 7 bases lining up with TRBD1. The germline V gene has CDR1 MNHEY and CDR2 SVGAGI. The CDR3 consists of 15 residues. CDR3 region: CTSSYSDRFSYEQYF. The CDR3 DNA sequence: TGTACCAGCAGTTACTCGGACAGGTTCTCCTACGAGCAGTACTTC.

The chain recombines TRBV20-1 with TRBJ2-4, with 16 bases matching TRBD2. V gave up 4 bases and J gave up 3 bases; unmatched junction bases: 6. Germline-derived CDR1 and CDR2 are DFQATT and SNEGSKA (reference sequence). The length of the CDR3 is 17 residues. The CDR3 reads CSAMGLAGGRVKNIQYF. CDR3 coding DNA: TGCAGTGCTATGGGACTAGCGGGGGGGCGTGTCAAAAACATTCAGTACTTC.

The chain is built from TRBV10-3 and TRBJ2-5; D call uncertain. The CDR3 sequence is 13 residues long. CDR1 ENHRY and CDR2 SYGVKD come from the germline V gene. Deletions cut 8 bases from V and 2 bases from J, with 12 bases between. The CDR3 region is CAILGRQQETQYF. The DNA of the CDR3 is TGTGCCATCCTAGGAAGGCAGCAAGAGACCCAGTACTTC.

The chain has TRBV10-3 and TRBJ2-1; 7 bases are a match to TRBD2. After removal of 7 bases from V and 0 bases from J, the junction contained 3 bases not matched to a gene. The V gene's germline CDR1 is ENHRY and CDR2 SYGVKD. The CDR3 contains 14 residues. The CDR3 DNA reads as TGTGCCATCAAGGGCGGGAGCTCCTACAATGAGCAGTTCTTC. It specifies CAIKGGSSYNEQFF.

As regards this clonotype: A much more abundant neighbour one base away suggests this may be a read error. The CDR3 nucleotides are TGTGCCAGCAGGTTGTCCCCATCAGATACGCAGTATTTT. It translates to CASRLSPSDTQYF. This sequence joins TRBV12-3 or TRBV12-4 and TRBJ2-3, with D unresolved. The V end was cut by 6 bases, the J end by 4 bases, with 11 bases between. The CDR3 totals 13 residues.

There are a few counts of this clonotype. The chain joins TRBV3-1 to TRBJ1-2; no clear D gene. CDR3 length: 16 amino acids. Germline lookup yields CDR1 LGHDT and CDR2 YNNKEL (reference sequence). The germline V and J ends were trimmed by 0 bases and 4 bases, with 15 bases remaining between them. The DNA for the CDR3 is TGTGCCAGCAGCCAAGATCTTGGGCGGGAGATCTATGGCTACACCTTC. It is translated as CASSQDLGREIYGYTF.

This clonotype came up many times. CDR3 sequence: CASSGSSGDTQYF. CDR3 DNA sequence: TGTGCCAGCAGCGGATCGAGCGGAGATACGCAGTATTTT. V gene TRBV11-2 combines with J gene TRBJ2-3; tentatively, D is TRBD2 (5 bases). The CDR3 runs 13 residues. The V gene's germline CDR1 is SGHAT and CDR2 FQNNGV. Trimming stripped 5 bases from V and 5 bases from J, with 11 bases between.

This clonotype was picked up a small number of times. This chain links TRBV6-2 or TRBV6-3 with TRBJ1-2; no clear D gene. The CDR3 loop spans 12 amino acids. From germline, CDR1 is MNHEY and CDR2 SVGEGT. Between the trimmed V and J ends, which lost 7 bases and 7 bases, there was a span of 13 bases. CDR3 sequence reads: CASNRFSGGYTF. The CDR3 nucleotides read TGTGCCAGCAACCGATTCAGTGGTGGCTACACCTTC.

V and J are TRBV20-1 and TRBJ2-5; D ambiguous. This CDR3 comprises 13 residues. Per the germline V gene, CDR1 is DFQATT and CDR2 is SNEGSKA (reference sequence). V shed 0 bases and J shed 0 bases, with 5 bases lying between them. CDR3 protein: CSARDPYQETQYF. In nucleotides, the CDR3 is TGCAGTGCTAGAGATCCCTACCAAGAGACCCAGTACTTC.

V and J are TRBV12-3 or TRBV12-4 and TRBJ2-5; 7 nucleotides line up with TRBD1. V dropped 5 bases and J dropped 1; count of bases not matched to a gene: 7. CDR3 length equals 15 residues. CDR3 protein: CASSRTGFSQETQYF. Written as DNA, the CDR3 is TGTGCCAGCAGTCGGACAGGATTTTCCCAAGAGACCCAGTACTTC.